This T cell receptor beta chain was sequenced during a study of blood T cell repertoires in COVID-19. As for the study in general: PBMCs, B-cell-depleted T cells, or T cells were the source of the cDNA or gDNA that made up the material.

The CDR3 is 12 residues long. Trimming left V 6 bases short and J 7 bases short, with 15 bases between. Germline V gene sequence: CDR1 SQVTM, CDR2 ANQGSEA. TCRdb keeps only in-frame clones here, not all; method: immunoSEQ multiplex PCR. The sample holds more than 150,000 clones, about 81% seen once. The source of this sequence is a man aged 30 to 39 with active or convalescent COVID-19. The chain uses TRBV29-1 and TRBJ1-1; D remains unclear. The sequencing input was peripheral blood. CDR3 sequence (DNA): TGCAGCGTCGGTACCTCCAACCTTGAAGCTTTCTTT. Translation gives CSVGTSNLEAFF.